This T cell receptor (beta chain) was obtained from a study of shared clonotypes between healthy human individuals. Study-wide background: Each donor's CD4 naive and CD4 memory cells filled three plates apiece, CD8 naive two, and CD8 memory one.

The assay was immunoSEQ multiplex PCR, and TCRdb's table has in-frame clones only and misses some. The data contain some 900,000 clones, approximately 76% of them seen just once; the ten biggest clones take up about 1.5%. Adult donors, all healthy and HIV-negative, had no recent acute infections or vaccinations. The CD4+ fraction was divided into a CD45RA+ naive subset and a CD45RA-negative memory subset. General observations from the study: What rarefaction showed was incomplete sorted-subset sequencing despite large depth.

Worth noting for this clone: What it binds is not known.

V trimming: 4 bases; J trimming: 5 bases; junction bases outside the gene matches: 14. There are 16 residues in the CDR3. Germline V CDR1 and CDR2: SGHKS, YYEKEE (reference sequence). This receptor was identified in a man aged 18 to 30 in good health. The rearrangement uses TRBV5-5 and TRBJ2-7; 8 positions match TRBD1. Input material: memory CD4+ T cells sorted from blood. The subset was: CD45RA-negative fraction. The CDR3 protein is CASSPGGLDRANEQYF. CDR3 bases: TGTGCCAGCAGCCCTGGGGGGCTGGACAGGGCCAACGAGCAGTACTTC.